This T cell receptor beta chain comes out of a study of neurological immune-mediated disorders. Findings of the study overall: For the multiple sclerosis repertoire cluster, an association with any clinical or MRI feature was absent.

In TCRdb, the 5' RACE reads were re-called with MiXCR into one record per CDR3 protein. The table has about 48,000 distinct CDR3 sequences, just under 6% seen once. Input was 950,000 to 1,000,000 sorted T cells, either CD4+ or CD8+. The CDR3 has 14 residues. V lost 4 bases and J 4 bases, leaving 11 bases between the germline ends. CDR1 is SGHRS, CDR2 YFSETQ, per germline. With respect to this clonotype: Its antigen is not identified.

The sequencing sample was made of CD4+ T cells from blood. The chain is built from TRBV5-1 and TRBJ2-2; D might be TRBD1 or TRBD2, each matching 5 bases. This sequence originates from a woman aged 18-29 years with multiple sclerosis. The CDR3 loop is CASSPWDATGELFF. The DNA for the CDR3 is TGCGCCAGCAGCCCGTGGGACGCCACCGGGGAGCTGTTTTTT.